Presented here are 27 T cell receptor beta chains from one specimen sequenced in a study of control samples from healthy donors and cancer patients. Repertoires were generated with immunoSEQ multiplex PCR, while TCRdb's copy carries only in-frame clones and drops some. This table has 80,000 to 100,000 clones, around 90% appearing once. Material for sequencing was blood. The receptors stem from a man aged 25-45 years in good health.

The genes are TRBV12-3 or TRBV12-4 and TRBJ1-1; D is ambiguous. With 6 bases removed from V and 10 bases from J, the gap between germline ends came to 15 bases. The length of the CDR3 is 12 residues. CDR3 residues: CASSPGPSGAFF. CDR3 sequence (DNA): TGTGCCAGCAGCCCCGGGCCCAGTGGAGCTTTCTTT.

In the case of this clone: Other nucleotide sequences in the sample specify the same CDR3. The chain combines TRBV27 with TRBJ1-2; TRBD1 might be the D (6 bases). The CDR3 is 14 residues long. With 3 bases removed from V and 12 bases from J, the gap between germline ends came to 20 bases. The germline V gene encodes CDR1 MNHEY and CDR2 SMNVEV (reference sequence). The CDR3 region is CASSFTLRTGGHTF. CDR3 nucleotide sequence: TGTGCCAGCAGTTTTACCCTCAGGACGGGGGGCCACACCTTC.

V is TRBV19 and J is TRBJ2-5; TRBD1 agrees at 8 bases. Trimming took 3 bases from V and 3 from J; bases not matched to a gene: 6. The V gene's germline CDR1 is LNHDA and CDR2 SQIVND (reference sequence). There are 15 residues in the CDR3. The CDR3 is CASSIGQGLEETQYF. The CDR3 region has the DNA TGTGCCAGTAGTATTGGACAGGGTCTCGAAGAGACCCAGTACTTC.

The gene calls are TRBV24-1 and TRBJ2-2, with TRBD2 as a possible D gene (5 bases). Trimming shortened V by 4 bases and J by 2 bases, and 10 bases separated the two germline ends. The CDR3 has 15 amino acids. CDR1 KGHDR and CDR2 SFDVKD come from the germline V gene. The CDR3 loop reads CATSELASNTGELFF. The CDR3 nucleotides read TGTGCCACCAGTGAGCTAGCTTCTAACACCGGGGAGCTGTTTTTT.

This chain links TRBV6-1 with TRBJ2-3; 11 bases are a match to TRBD1. The V segment lost 1 base and the J segment 4 bases; nucleotides outside the gene matches: 1. From germline, CDR1 is MNHNS and CDR2 SASEGT. CDR3 size: 15 residues. The CDR3 DNA follows: TGTGCCAGCAGTGAAGGGACAGGGGGCGCAGATACGCAGTATTTT. It encodes CASSEGTGGADTQYF.

This clone was seen once. The J gene is TRBJ1-4, the V gene TRBV5-1; possibly TRBD1 for D (6 bases). The germline gives CDR1 SGHRS, CDR2 YFSETQ. Trimming removed 0 bases at V and 4 bases at J, with 10 bases between. CDR3 size: 15 residues. The CDR3, as DNA: TGCGCCAGCAGCTTGGGACAGGTCTTTAATGAAAAACTGTTTTTT. Translated, it gives CASSLGQVFNEKLFF.

The chain joins TRBV2 to TRBJ2-6; no clear D gene. The CDR3 sequence is 14 residues long. CDR1 and CDR2 (germline): SNHLY, FYNNEI. V was cut by 6 bases and J by 0 bases, with 6 bases left in between. The DNA for the CDR3 is TGTGCCAGCAGATATGGCTCTGGGGCCAACGTCCTGACTTTC. It is translated as CASRYGSGANVLTF.

The CDR3: CASSLLGEQYF. DNA of the CDR3: TGTGCCAGCAGCTTACTGGGCGAGCAGTACTTC. The V call is TRBV5-6, the J call TRBJ2-7; no clear D gene. The V end was cut by 2 bases, the J end by 6 bases, with 6 bases between. The CDR3 is 11 residues long. From germline, CDR1 is SGHDT and CDR2 YYEEEE.

A single count supports this clone. The V and J genes are TRBV5-1 and TRBJ1-1; TRBD1 matches at 7 bases. CDR1 SGHRS and CDR2 YFSETQ come from the germline V gene. Germline trimming cut 5 bases from V and 4 bases from J; bases unmatched to any gene: 14. This CDR3 spans 16 amino acids. CDR3 protein: CASRKGDREGGTEAFF. The DNA of the CDR3 is TGCGCCAGCAGAAAGGGTGACAGGGAAGGAGGCACTGAAGCTTTCTTT.

The chain has TRBV10-1 and TRBJ1-3; possible D gene TRBD1, 5 bases. V was cut by 6 bases and J by 0 bases, with 9 bases left in between. The germline V gene encodes CDR1 WNHNN and CDR2 SYGVQD (reference sequence). The CDR3 is 14 amino acids. CDR3: CASSPGSSGNTIYF. CDR3 bases: TGCGCCAGCAGCCCAGGGAGCTCTGGAAACACCATATATTTT.

The chain is built from TRBV19 and TRBJ2-3, with 9 bases that match TRBD1. From germline, CDR1 is LNHDA and CDR2 SQIVND (reference sequence). This CDR3 has 16 residues. Unmatched junction bases numbered 6, after V lost 1 base and J lost 4 bases. This chain's CDR3 is CASSIAGQGVADTQYF. The DNA for the CDR3 is TGTGCCAGTAGTATAGCGGGACAGGGTGTGGCAGATACGCAGTATTTT.

This chain links TRBV6-6 with TRBJ2-7; tentatively, D is TRBD2 (6 bases). Looked up from germline, CDR1 is MNHNY and CDR2 is SVGAGI (reference sequence). This CDR3 comprises 16 residues. V was cut by 0 bases and J by 2 bases, with 14 bases left in between. The CDR3 DNA is TGTGCCAGCAGTTACTCGCGGGCTAGCGTCCCCTACGAGCAGTACTTC. Translated: CASSYSRASVPYEQYF.

This clone was observed a handful of times. V is TRBV4-1 and J is TRBJ1-1; D not certain. V was trimmed by 4 bases and J by 1 base, leaving 7 bases between them. The germline gives CDR1 MGHRA, CDR2 YSYEKL. CDR3 length: 13 amino acids. In DNA form, the CDR3 reads TGCGCCAGCAGCCCGTCGGAGAACACTGAAGCTTTCTTT. This sequence encodes CASSPSENTEAFF.

In DNA, the CDR3 is TGTGCCAGCAGCCAAGATTTTCGTACTCAGCAGTTCTTC. Its translation is CASSQDFRTQQFF. This chain uses TRBV14 with TRBJ2-1; D is ambiguous. The CDR3 contains 13 residues. CDR1 is SGHDN, CDR2 FVKESK, per germline. V was shortened by 0 bases and J by 11 bases, with 11 bases between the two germline ends.

V and J are TRBV6-4 and TRBJ2-5; 8 bases line up with TRBD1. The CDR3 spans 13 residues. Germline V gene data show CDR1 as MRHNA and CDR2 as SNTAGT. V dropped 5 bases and J dropped 5; count of bases not matched to a gene: 4. CDR3 residues: CASSLNRGETQYF. CDR3 in DNA: TGTGCCAGCAGTCTGAACAGGGGGGAGACCCAGTACTTC.

The chain carries TRBV4-2 and TRBJ1-5; D gene ambiguous. V lost 4 bases, J lost 1 base, and 8 bases lay in between. Looked up from germline, CDR1 is LGHNA and CDR2 is YNFKEQ. This CDR3 is built from 14 residues. Here the CDR3 reads CASSPPTSNQPQHF. CDR3 bases: TGTGCCAGCAGCCCCCCTACCAGCAATCAGCCCCAGCATTTT.

This clone was seen just once. V gene TRBV12-5 combines with J gene TRBJ2-1, with a weak D call TRBD2 (6 bases). CDR1 and CDR2 (germline): LGHNT, FRNRAP. V was shortened by 5 bases and J by 7 bases, with 21 bases between the two germline ends. The CDR3 is 16 amino acids. In nucleotides, the CDR3 is TGTGCTAGTGGTCTACAGTACGCGGGACGGGAGAATGAGCAGTTCTTC. This codes for CASGLQYAGRENEQFF. The full variable domain, in which reference TRBV12-5 and TRBJ2-1 provide the parts outside the CDR3, is DARVTQTPRHKVTEMGQEVTMRCQPILGHNTVFWYRQTMMQGLELLAYFRNRAPLDDSGMPKDRFSAEMPDATLATLKIQPSEPRDSAVYFCASGLQYAGRENEQFFGPGTRLTVL.

This chain joins TRBV7-3 and TRBJ2-2, with D unresolved. Looked up from germline, CDR1 is SGHTA and CDR2 is FQGTGA. The CDR3 has 14 residues. The V gene lost 1 base and the J gene lost 6 bases, with 9 bases spanning the gap. The DNA of the CDR3 is TGTGCCAGCAGCTTAAGCCTATCCGCCGGGGAGCTGTTTTTT. Translation: CASSLSLSAGELFF.

The chain links TRBV10-3 to TRBJ2-7; 10 bases align to TRBD2. Germline lookup yields CDR1 ENHRY and CDR2 SYGVKD. The CDR3 is made up of 16 amino acids. V shed 3 bases, J shed 4 bases, and the junction held 9 bases outside the gene matches. CDR3 protein: CAISDPPGTSAYEQYF. As DNA, the CDR3 is TGTGCCATCAGTGACCCCCCTGGGACTAGCGCTTACGAGCAGTACTTC.

This clone was observed once. The chain links TRBV2 to TRBJ1-2; 8 positions agree with TRBD1. CDR1 is SNHLY and CDR2 is FYNNEI in the germline V gene. The CDR3 has 12 residues. The V segment lost 10 bases and the J segment 3 bases; nucleotides outside the gene matches: 4. CDR3: CAKDRVDYGYTF. CDR3 sequence (DNA): TGTGCCAAGGACAGGGTGGACTATGGCTACACCTTC. Variable domain in full (rest from reference TRBV2 and TRBJ1-2): EPEVTQTPSHQVTQMGQEVILRCVPISNHLYFYWYRQILGQKVEFLVSFYNNEISEKSEIFDDQFSVERPDGSNFTLKIRSTKLEDSAMYFCAKDRVDYGYTFGSGTRLTVV.

The table lists this clone with a count of one. The chain is built from TRBV15 and TRBJ1-2; 7 bases are shared with TRBD1. Germline V lookup: CDR1 LNHNV, CDR2 YYDKDF (reference sequence). The CDR3 contains 14 residues. J lost 7 bases, V lost 3 bases, and 8 bases had no gene match. The CDR3 loop is CATSSDRVFLGYTF. CDR3 coding DNA: TGTGCCACCAGCAGCGACAGGGTTTTTCTTGGCTACACCTTC.

The chain employs TRBV4-3 and TRBJ2-1, with 9 positions matching TRBD2. The CDR3 runs to 16 residues. Germline CDR1 is LGHNA and CDR2 is YSLEER. Trimming took 0 bases from V and 4 from J; bases not matched to a gene: 4. The CDR3 coding sequence is TGCGCCAGCAGCCAAGATCGACTAGCGGCATACAATGAGCAGTTCTTC. Its protein is CASSQDRLAAYNEQFF.

This rearrangement joins TRBV4-1 to TRBJ1-2, with D tentatively TRBD1 (6 bases). Deletions cut 1 base from V and 2 bases from J, with 11 bases between. Germline V gene lookup returns CDR1 MGHRA and CDR2 YSYEKL. CDR3 length equals 15 residues. CDR3 amino acids: CASSQVPDRNYGYTF. The CDR3 bases are TGCGCCAGCAGCCAAGTTCCGGACAGAAACTATGGCTACACCTTC.

CDR3 in amino acids: CASSPGYAYEQYF. The CDR3 nucleotides read TGTGCCAGCAGCCCCGGCTACGCCTACGAGCAGTACTTC. The genes are TRBV3-1 (or the pseudogene TRBV3-2) and TRBJ2-7; no clear D. The germline V and J ends were trimmed by 4 bases and 2 bases, with 9 bases remaining between them. Looked up from germline, CDR1 is LGHDT and CDR2 is YNNKEL (reference sequence). This CDR3 contains 13 residues.

The rearrangement joins TRBV5-6 to TRBJ1-1, with D hard to call. The V gene's germline CDR1 is SGHDT and CDR2 YYEEEE. The length of the CDR3 is 15 residues. Trimming cost V 3 bases and J 1 base, with 13 bases left between them. The CDR3 loop reads CASSSDPTGNTEAFF. In DNA, the CDR3 is TGTGCCAGCAGCTCCGACCCTACGGGGAACACTGAAGCTTTCTTT.

The V gene is TRBV18, the J gene TRBJ2-5, with D possibly being TRBD2 (6 bases). V lost 3 bases and J 5 bases, leaving 19 bases between the germline ends. There are 16 residues in the CDR3. The germline V gene encodes CDR1 KGHSH and CDR2 LQKENI. CDR3 protein: CASSPEGPLRGETQYF. In nucleotides, the CDR3 is TGTGCCAGCTCACCGGAAGGACCGCTTCGGGGGGAGACCCAGTACTTC.

In this sample, this clone is medium-sized. Other DNA sequences within the sample encode an identical CDR3. The genes are TRBV5-4 and TRBJ2-7, with 8 nucleotides matching TRBD2. Germline lookup yields CDR1 SGHNT and CDR2 YYREEE (reference sequence). J lost 0 bases, V lost 2 bases, and 1 base had no gene match. CDR3 length: 14 residues. The CDR3 spells CASSLSGSSYEQYF. The DNA for the CDR3 is TGTGCCAGCAGCTTAAGCGGGAGCTCCTACGAGCAGTACTTC. The variable domain in full, completed from reference TRBV5-4 and TRBJ2-7, reads ETGVTQSPTHLIKTRGQQVTLRCSSQSGHNTVSWYQQALGQGPQFIFQYYREEENGRGNFPPRFSGLQFPNYSSELNVNALELDDSALYLCASSLSGSSYEQYFGPGTRLTVT.